This T cell receptor beta chain originates from a study of blood T cell repertoires in COVID-19. The germline V and J ends were trimmed by 1 base and 2 bases, with 10 bases remaining between them. CDR3 length equals 15 residues. Looked up from germline, CDR1 is LNHDA and CDR2 is SQIVND (reference sequence). Clones were sequenced by immunoSEQ multiplex PCR, and TCRdb holds only the in-frame ones, with some missing. The sample yields roughly 260,000 clones, around nine tenths seen once. This chain uses TRBV19 with TRBJ2-3, with D perhaps TRBD2 (6 bases). The TCR originated in a woman in her thirties with COVID-19, enrolled during active disease. The sequenced sample was peripheral blood. CDR3 nucleotides: TGTGCCAGTAGTATAGGCGGAGGGTCCACAGATACGCAGTATTTT. Amino acid sequence: CASSIGGGSTDTQYF.